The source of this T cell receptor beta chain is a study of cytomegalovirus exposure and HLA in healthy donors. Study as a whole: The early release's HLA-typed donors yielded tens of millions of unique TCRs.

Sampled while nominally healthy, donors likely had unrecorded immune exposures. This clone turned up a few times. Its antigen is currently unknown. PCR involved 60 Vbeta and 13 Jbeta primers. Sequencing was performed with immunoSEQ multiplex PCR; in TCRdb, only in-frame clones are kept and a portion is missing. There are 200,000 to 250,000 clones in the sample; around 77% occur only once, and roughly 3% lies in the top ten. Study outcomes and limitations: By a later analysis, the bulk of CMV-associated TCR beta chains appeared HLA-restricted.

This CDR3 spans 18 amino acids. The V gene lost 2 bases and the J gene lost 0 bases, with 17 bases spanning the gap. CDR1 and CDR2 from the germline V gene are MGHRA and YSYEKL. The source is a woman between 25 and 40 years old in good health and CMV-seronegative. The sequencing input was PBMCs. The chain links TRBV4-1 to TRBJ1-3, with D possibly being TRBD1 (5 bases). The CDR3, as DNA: TGCGCCAGCAGCCAACGGCGACAGAACAAACTCTCTGGAAACACCATATATTTT. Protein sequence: CASSQRRQNKLSGNTIYF.